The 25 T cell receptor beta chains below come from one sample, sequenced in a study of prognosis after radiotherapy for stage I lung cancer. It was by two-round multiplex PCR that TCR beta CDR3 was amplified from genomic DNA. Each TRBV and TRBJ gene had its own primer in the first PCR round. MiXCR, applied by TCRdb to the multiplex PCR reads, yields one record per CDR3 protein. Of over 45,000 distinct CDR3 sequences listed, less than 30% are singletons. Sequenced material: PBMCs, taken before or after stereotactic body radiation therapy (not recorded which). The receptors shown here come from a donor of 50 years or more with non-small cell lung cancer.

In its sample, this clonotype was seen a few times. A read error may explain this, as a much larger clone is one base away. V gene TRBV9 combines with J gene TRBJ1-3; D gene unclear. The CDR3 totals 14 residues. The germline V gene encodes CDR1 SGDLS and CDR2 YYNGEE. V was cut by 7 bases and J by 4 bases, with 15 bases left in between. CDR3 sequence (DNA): TGTGCCAGCGGCCCCCTTCCTAACGGAAACACCATATATTTT. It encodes CASGPLPNGNTIYF.

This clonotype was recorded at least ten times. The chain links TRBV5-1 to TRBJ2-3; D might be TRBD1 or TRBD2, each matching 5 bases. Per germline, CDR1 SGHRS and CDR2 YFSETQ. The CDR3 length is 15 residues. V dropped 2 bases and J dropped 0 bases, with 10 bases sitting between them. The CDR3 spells CASSFIGASTDTQYF. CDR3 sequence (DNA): TGCGCCAGCAGCTTCATCGGGGCTAGCACAGATACGCAGTATTTT.

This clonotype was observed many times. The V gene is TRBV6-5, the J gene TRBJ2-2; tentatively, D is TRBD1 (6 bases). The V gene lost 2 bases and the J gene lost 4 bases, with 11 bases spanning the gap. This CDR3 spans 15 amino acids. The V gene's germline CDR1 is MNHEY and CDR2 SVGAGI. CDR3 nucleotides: TGTGCCAGCAGTTACCCAACAGGGACCACCGGGGAGCTGTTTTTT. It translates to CASSYPTGTTGELFF.

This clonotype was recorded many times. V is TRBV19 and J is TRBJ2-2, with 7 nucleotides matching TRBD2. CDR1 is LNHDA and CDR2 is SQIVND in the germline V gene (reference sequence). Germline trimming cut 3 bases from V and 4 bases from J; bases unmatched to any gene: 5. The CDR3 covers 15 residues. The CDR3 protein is CASSIRAGTTGELFF. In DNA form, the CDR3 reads TGTGCCAGTAGTATTCGAGCGGGGACCACCGGGGAGCTGTTTTTT. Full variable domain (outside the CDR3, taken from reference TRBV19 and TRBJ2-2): DGGITQSPKYLFRKEGQNVTLSCEQNLNHDAMYWYRQDPGQGLRLIYYSQIVNDFQKGDIAEGYSVSREKKESFPLTVTSAQKNPTAFYLCASSIRAGTTGELFFGEGSRLTVL.

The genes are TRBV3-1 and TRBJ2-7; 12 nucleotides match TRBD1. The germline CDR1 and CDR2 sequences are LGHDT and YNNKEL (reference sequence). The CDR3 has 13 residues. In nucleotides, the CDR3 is TGTACCACGGGGACAGGGGGCGGCTACGAGCAGTACTTC. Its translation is CTTGTGGGYEQYF.

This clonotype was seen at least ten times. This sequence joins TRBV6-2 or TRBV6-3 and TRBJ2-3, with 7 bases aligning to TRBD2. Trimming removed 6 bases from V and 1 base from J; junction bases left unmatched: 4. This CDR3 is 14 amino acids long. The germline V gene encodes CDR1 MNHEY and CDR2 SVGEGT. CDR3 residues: CASRLSGGTDTQYF. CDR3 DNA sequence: TGTGCCAGCAGACTGAGCGGGGGCACAGATACGCAGTATTTT.

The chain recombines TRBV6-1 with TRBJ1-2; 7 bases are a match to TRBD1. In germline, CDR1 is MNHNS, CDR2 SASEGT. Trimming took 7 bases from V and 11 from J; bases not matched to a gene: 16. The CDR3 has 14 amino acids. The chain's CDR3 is CASTSGGGNYCYTF. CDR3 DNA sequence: TGTGCCAGCACCTCAGGGGGAGGGAACTATTGTTACACCTTC.

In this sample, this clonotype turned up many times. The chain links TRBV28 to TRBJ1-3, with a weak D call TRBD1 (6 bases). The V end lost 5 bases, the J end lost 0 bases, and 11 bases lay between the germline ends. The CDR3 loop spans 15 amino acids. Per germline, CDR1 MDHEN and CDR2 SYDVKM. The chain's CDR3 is CASSTYRASGNTIYF. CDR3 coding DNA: TGTGCCAGCAGTACCTACAGGGCCTCTGGAAACACCATATATTTT.

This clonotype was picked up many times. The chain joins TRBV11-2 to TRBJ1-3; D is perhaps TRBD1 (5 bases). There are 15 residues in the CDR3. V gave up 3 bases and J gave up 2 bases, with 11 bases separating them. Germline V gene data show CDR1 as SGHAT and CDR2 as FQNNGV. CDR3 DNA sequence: TGTGCCAGCAGCTTCATAGGGGTTGCTGGAAACACCATATATTTT. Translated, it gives CASSFIGVAGNTIYF.

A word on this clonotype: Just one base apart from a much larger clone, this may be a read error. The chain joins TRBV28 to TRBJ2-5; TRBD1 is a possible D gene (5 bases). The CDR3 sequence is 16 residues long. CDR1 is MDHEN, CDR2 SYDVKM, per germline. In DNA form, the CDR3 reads TGTGCCAGCAGTTCCCTCCCCGCAGGGTTCCAAGAGAACCAGTACTTC. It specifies CASSSLPAGFQENQYF.

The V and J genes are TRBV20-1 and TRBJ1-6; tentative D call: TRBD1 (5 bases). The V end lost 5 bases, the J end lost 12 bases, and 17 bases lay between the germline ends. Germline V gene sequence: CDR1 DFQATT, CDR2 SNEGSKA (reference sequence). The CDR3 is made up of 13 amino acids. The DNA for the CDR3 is TGCAGTGCTCGGGAACAGGCAGACTTACCCCTCCACTTT. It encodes CSAREQADLPLHF.

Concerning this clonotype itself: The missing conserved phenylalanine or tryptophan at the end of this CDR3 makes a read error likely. CDR3 sequence reads: CASSFTPSRSTQYS. CDR3 in DNA: TGTGCCAGCAGTTTTACACCCTCCAGATCCACGCAGTATTCT. The chain is built from TRBV12-3 or TRBV12-4 and TRBJ2-3; no firm D call. There are 14 residues in the CDR3. Trimming shortened V by 3 bases and J by 9 bases, and 16 bases separated the two germline ends.

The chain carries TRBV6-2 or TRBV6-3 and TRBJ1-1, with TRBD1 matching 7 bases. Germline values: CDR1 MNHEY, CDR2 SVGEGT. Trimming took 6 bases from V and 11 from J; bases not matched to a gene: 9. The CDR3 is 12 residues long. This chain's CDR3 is CASSTRTGAAFF. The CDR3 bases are TGTGCCAGCAGCACCAGAACAGGGGCGGCTTTCTTT.

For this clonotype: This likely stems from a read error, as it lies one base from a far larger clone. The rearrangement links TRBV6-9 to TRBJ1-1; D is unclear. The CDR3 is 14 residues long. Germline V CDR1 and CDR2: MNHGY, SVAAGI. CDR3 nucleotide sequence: TGTGCCAGCAGTTACGGACCGCCGAACACTGAAGATTTCTTT. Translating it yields CASSYGPPNTEDFF.

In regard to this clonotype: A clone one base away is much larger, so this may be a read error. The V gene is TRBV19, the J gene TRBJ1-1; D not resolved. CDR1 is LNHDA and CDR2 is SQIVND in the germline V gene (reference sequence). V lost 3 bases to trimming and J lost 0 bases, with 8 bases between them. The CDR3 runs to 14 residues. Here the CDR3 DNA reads TGTGCCAGTAGTATGCAGGTGTTGAACACTGAAGCTTTCTTT. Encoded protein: CASSMQVLNTEAFF.

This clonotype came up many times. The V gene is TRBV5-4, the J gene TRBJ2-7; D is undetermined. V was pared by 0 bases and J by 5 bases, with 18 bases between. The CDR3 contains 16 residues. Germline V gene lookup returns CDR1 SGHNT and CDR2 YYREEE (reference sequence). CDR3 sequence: CASSLAGPRSLDEQYF. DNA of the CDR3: TGTGCCAGCAGCTTGGCCGGGCCCCGATCCCTAGACGAGCAGTACTTC.

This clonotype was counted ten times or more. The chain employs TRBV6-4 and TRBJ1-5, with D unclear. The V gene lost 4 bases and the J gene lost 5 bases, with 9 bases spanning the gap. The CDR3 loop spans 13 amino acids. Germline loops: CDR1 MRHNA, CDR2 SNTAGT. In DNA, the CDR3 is TGTGCCAGCAGTGGGCCGAAAGATCAGCCCCAGCATTTT. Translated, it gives CASSGPKDQPQHF.

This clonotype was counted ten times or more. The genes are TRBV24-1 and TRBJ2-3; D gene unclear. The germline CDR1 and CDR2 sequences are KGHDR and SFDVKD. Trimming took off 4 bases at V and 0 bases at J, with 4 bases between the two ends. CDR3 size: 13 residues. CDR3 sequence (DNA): TGTGCCACCAGTGACCCTAGCACAGATACGCAGTATTTT. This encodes CATSDPSTDTQYF.

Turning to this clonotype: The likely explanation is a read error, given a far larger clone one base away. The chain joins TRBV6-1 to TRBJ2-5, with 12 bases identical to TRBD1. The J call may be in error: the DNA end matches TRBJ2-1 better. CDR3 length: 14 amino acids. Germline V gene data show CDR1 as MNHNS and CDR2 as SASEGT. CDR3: CASSRGTGGNKQFF. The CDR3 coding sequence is TGTGCCAGCAGTCGCGGGACAGGGGGCAATAAGCAGTTCTTC.

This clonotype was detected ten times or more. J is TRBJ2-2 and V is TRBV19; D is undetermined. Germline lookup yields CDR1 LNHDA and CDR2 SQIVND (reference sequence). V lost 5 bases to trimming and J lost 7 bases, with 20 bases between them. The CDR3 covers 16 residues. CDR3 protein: CASSFRLQDWGGELFF. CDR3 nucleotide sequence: TGTGCCAGTAGTTTTCGTCTGCAGGATTGGGGCGGGGAGCTGTTTTTT.

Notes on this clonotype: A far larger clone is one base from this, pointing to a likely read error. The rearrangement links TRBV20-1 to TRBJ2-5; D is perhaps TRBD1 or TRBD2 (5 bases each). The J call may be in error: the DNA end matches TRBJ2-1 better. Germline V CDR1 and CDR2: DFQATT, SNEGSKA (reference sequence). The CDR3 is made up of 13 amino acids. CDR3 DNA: TGCAGTGCGTCAACTAGGGGTTTTGGTGAGCAGTTCTTC. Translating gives CSASTRGFGEQFF.

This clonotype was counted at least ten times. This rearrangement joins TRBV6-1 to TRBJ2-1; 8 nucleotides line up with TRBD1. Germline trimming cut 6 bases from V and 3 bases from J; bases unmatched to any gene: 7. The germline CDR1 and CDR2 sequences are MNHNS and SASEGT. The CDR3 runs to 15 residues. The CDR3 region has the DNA TGTGCCAGCAGAGAGCCCGGGACAGGCTACAATGAGCAGTTCTTC. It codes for CASREPGTGYNEQFF.

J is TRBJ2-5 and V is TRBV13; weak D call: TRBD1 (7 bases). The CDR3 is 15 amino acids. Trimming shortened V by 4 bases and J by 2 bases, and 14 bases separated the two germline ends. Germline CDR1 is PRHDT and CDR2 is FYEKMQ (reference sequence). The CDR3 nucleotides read TGTGCCAGCAGCTCCCGGGACAGCGGGCAAGAGACCCAGTACTTC. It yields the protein CASSSRDSGQETQYF.

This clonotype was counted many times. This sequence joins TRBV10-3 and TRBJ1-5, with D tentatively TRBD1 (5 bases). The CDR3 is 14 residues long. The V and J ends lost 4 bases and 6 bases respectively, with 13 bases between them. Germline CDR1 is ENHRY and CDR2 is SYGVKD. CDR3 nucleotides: TGTGCCATCAGTGCAGGGACTGAATCTCAGCCCCAGCATTTT. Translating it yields CAISAGTESQPQHF.

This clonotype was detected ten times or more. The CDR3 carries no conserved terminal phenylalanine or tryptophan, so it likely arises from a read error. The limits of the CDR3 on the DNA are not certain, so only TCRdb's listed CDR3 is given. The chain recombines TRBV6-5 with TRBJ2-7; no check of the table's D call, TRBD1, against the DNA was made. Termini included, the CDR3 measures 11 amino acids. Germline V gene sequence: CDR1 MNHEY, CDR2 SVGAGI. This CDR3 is CASSYRAAKEN.